The sequence of this T cell receptor (beta chain) was determined in a study of T cells in Graves' hyperthyroidism and ophthalmopathy. Trimming removed 5 bases from V and 8 bases from J, with 15 bases in between. The CDR3 contains 13 residues. Regions amplified from RNA transcripts were the TCR beta CDR3 regions. HTBI primers were used for first-round RT-PCR of the TCR CDR3. TCRdb passed the multiplex PCR reads through MiXCR, listing each CDR3 protein once. This table holds 640,000 or so distinct CDR3 sequences, around 15% found once. At least 3 on the Clinical Activity Score was recorded for ophthalmopathy patients, who also had NOSPECS grade at least 4 and duration under 3 months.

The rearrangement links TRBV12-3 or TRBV12-4 to TRBJ1-2; maybe TRBD1 (6 bases). Sequences were obtained from blood. The clonotype comes from a middle-aged woman with Graves' ophthalmopathy. The CDR3 protein is CASSNREAGGYTF. CDR3 in DNA: TGTGCCAGCAGTAACAGGGAAGCGGGAGGCTACACCTTC.